This is a list of T cell receptor beta chains from one sample in a study of glioma-infiltrating T cells after dendritic cell vaccination. Assay used: immunoSEQ multiplex PCR; TCRdb lists only in-frame clones, some missing. The sample yields roughly 80,000 clones, over 85% seen once. Sequenced here: blood, sampled before dendritic cell vaccination. Receptor source: a human donor with glioblastoma. The CDR3 runs from the conserved cysteine through the conserved F or W. Fields, in order: V gene, D gene, J gene, clone size, CDR3 protein, CDR3 DNA. D genes are given only for firm matches. Size is stated for part of the rows, as once, few or many counts, or as a class when the clone is expanded.

v_gene: TRBV19
d_gene: TRBD1
j_gene: TRBJ2-7
abundance: once
CDR3aa: CASSKGDRGSYEQYF
CDR3nt: TGTGCCAGTAGTAAGGGGGACAGGGGCTCCTACGAGCAGTACTTC

v_gene: TRBV2
d_gene: NA
j_gene: TRBJ1-2
abundance: NA
CDR3aa: CASRWDTSYGYTF
CDR3nt: TGTGCCAGCAGATGGGACACGTCCTATGGCTACACCTTC

v_gene: TRBV19
d_gene: TRBD1
j_gene: TRBJ1-2
abundance: NA
CDR3aa: CASSIERTGSDGYTF
CDR3nt: TGTGCCAGTAGTATAGAGCGGACAGGGTCAGATGGCTACACCTTC

v_gene: TRBV6-1
d_gene: TRBD1
j_gene: TRBJ2-7
abundance: NA
CDR3aa: CASTRTGVGTYEQYF
CDR3nt: TGTGCCAGCACTAGGACAGGGGTGGGTACCTACGAGCAGTACTTC

v_gene: TRBV27
d_gene: NA
j_gene: TRBJ2-7
abundance: NA
CDR3aa: CASSLTSPLSTSSYEQYF
CDR3nt: TGTGCCAGCAGTCTTACATCCCCATTATCCACTAGCTCCTACGAGCAGTACTTC

v_gene: TRBV5-1
d_gene: TRBD1
j_gene: TRBJ2-7
abundance: NA
CDR3aa: CASSGDRGEREQYF
CDR3nt: TGCGCCAGCAGCGGTGACAGGGGGGAACGCGAGCAGTACTTC

v_gene: TRBV5-1
d_gene: NA
j_gene: TRBJ2-7
abundance: NA
CDR3aa: CASSLGDTSYEQYF
CDR3nt: TGCGCCAGCAGCTTGGGGGACACCTCCTACGAGCAGTACTTC

v_gene: TRBV6-1
d_gene: NA
j_gene: TRBJ1-1
abundance: NA
CDR3aa: CASGGDPAATEAFF
CDR3nt: TGTGCCAGCGGAGGGGACCCGGCTGCCACTGAAGCTTTCTTT

v_gene: TRBV27
d_gene: TRBD1
j_gene: TRBJ1-5
abundance: NA
CDR3aa: CASSFQGVNQPQHF
CDR3nt: TGTGCCAGCAGTTTCCAGGGGGTCAATCAGCCCCAGCATTTT

v_gene: TRBV19
d_gene: NA
j_gene: TRBJ1-1
abundance: NA
CDR3aa: CASQMTGGLNTEAFF
CDR3nt: TGTGCCAGCCAAATGACCGGCGGCCTAAACACTGAAGCTTTCTTT

v_gene: TRBV19
d_gene: NA
j_gene: TRBJ1-2
abundance: once
CDR3aa: CASRHGQKTNYGYTF
CDR3nt: TGTGCCAGTAGACATGGACAGAAGACTAACTATGGCTACACCTTC

v_gene: TRBV5-5
d_gene: NA
j_gene: TRBJ2-5
abundance: NA
CDR3aa: CASSLARAQETQYF
CDR3nt: TGTGCCAGCAGCTTGGCCAGGGCCCAAGAGACCCAGTACTTC

v_gene: TRBV19
d_gene: TRBD1
j_gene: TRBJ1-1
abundance: NA
CDR3aa: CASRYRDRGDTEAFF
CDR3nt: TGTGCCAGTAGGTACCGGGACAGGGGGGACACTGAAGCTTTCTTT

v_gene: TRBV7-9
d_gene: NA
j_gene: TRBJ1-5
abundance: NA
CDR3aa: CASNNGLNQPQHF
CDR3nt: TGTGCCAGCAACAACGGACTCAATCAGCCCCAGCATTTT

v_gene: TRBV4-1
d_gene: NA
j_gene: TRBJ2-2
abundance: NA
CDR3aa: CASRQTGNTGELFF
CDR3nt: TGCGCCAGCAGACAAACAGGAAACACCGGGGAGCTGTTTTTT

v_gene: TRBV11-3
d_gene: TRBD2
j_gene: TRBJ2-5
abundance: NA
CDR3aa: CASSRGLAGGRQETQYF
CDR3nt: TGTGCCAGCAGCCGCGGACTAGCGGGGGGTCGACAAGAGACCCAGTACTTC

v_gene: TRBV9
d_gene: TRBD2
j_gene: TRBJ2-3
abundance: NA
CDR3aa: CASSARLAGTSTDTQYF
CDR3nt: TGTGCCAGCAGCGCCAGACTAGCGGGGACCAGCACAGATACGCAGTATTTT

v_gene: TRBV29-1
d_gene: NA
j_gene: TRBJ2-1
abundance: NA
CDR3aa: CSVEHLWEDWNEQFF
CDR3nt: TGCAGCGTTGAACATTTGTGGGAGGATTGGAATGAGCAGTTCTTC

v_gene: TRBV20-1
d_gene: NA
j_gene: TRBJ1-2
abundance: NA
CDR3aa: CSAITGNGYTF
CDR3nt: TGCAGTGCTATAACAGGGAATGGCTACACCTTC

v_gene: TRBV7-2
d_gene: NA
j_gene: TRBJ1-2
abundance: NA
CDR3aa: CASSLQQGNYGYTF
CDR3nt: TGTGCCAGCAGCTTACAACAGGGTAACTATGGCTACACCTTC

v_gene: TRBV27
d_gene: TRBD1
j_gene: TRBJ2-1
abundance: NA
CDR3aa: CASSRGTGLFNEQFF
CDR3nt: TGTGCCAGCAGCCGTGGGACAGGGTTATTCAATGAGCAGTTCTTC

v_gene: TRBV7-3
d_gene: TRBD2
j_gene: TRBJ2-3
abundance: NA
CDR3aa: CASSPTGGESTDTQYF
CDR3nt: TGTGCCAGCAGCCCAACGGGGGGGGAGAGCACAGATACGCAGTATTTT

v_gene: TRBV5-1
d_gene: TRBD1
j_gene: TRBJ1-3
abundance: once
CDR3aa: CASSLNGDSSGNTIYF
CDR3nt: TGCGCCAGCAGCCTGAACGGGGACAGCTCTGGAAACACCATATATTTT

v_gene: TRBV5-1
d_gene: TRBD1
j_gene: TRBJ1-4
abundance: NA
CDR3aa: CASSEPGQGGSEKLFF
CDR3nt: TGCGCCAGCAGCGAACCGGGACAGGGGGGAAGCGAAAAACTGTTTTTT

v_gene: TRBV19
d_gene: NA
j_gene: TRBJ1-5
abundance: NA
CDR3aa: CASSRTDDRMAQHF
CDR3nt: TGTGCCAGTAGTAGGACAGACGACAGAATGGCCCAGCATTTT

v_gene: TRBV6-1
d_gene: NA
j_gene: TRBJ1-1
abundance: NA
CDR3aa: CASSDWTNTEAFF
CDR3nt: TGTGCCAGCAGTGATTGGACAAACACTGAAGCTTTCTTT

v_gene: TRBV7-3
d_gene: TRBD2
j_gene: TRBJ2-3
abundance: NA
CDR3aa: CASSSGGRTDTQYF
CDR3nt: TGTGCCAGCAGCAGCGGGGGGCGCACAGATACGCAGTATTTT

v_gene: TRBV7-8
d_gene: TRBD2
j_gene: TRBJ2-5
abundance: NA
CDR3aa: CASSFGLLAGGLVETQYF
CDR3nt: TGTGCCAGCAGCTTCGGCCTCCTAGCGGGAGGTCTCGTAGAGACCCAGTACTTC

v_gene: TRBV6-1
d_gene: TRBD1
j_gene: TRBJ1-4
abundance: NA
CDR3aa: CASSHQTGYEKLFF
CDR3nt: TGTGCCAGCAGTCACCAGACAGGGTATGAAAAACTGTTTTTT

v_gene: TRBV9
d_gene: NA
j_gene: TRBJ2-3
abundance: NA
CDR3aa: CASSAGLDTQYF
CDR3nt: TGTGCCAGCAGCGCAGGGTTAGATACGCAGTATTTT

v_gene: TRBV6-5
d_gene: NA
j_gene: TRBJ1-2
abundance: NA
CDR3aa: CAAQGSDGYTF
CDR3nt: TGTGCCGCACAGGGCTCCGATGGCTACACCTTC

v_gene: TRBV14
d_gene: TRBD1
j_gene: TRBJ1-6
abundance: once
CDR3aa: CASSQGRGSSPLHF
CDR3nt: TGTGCCAGCAGCCAAGGCAGGGGGAGTTCACCCCTCCACTTT

v_gene: TRBV7-8
d_gene: NA
j_gene: TRBJ2-1
abundance: NA
CDR3aa: CASSLVGGTYNEQFF
CDR3nt: TGTGCCAGCAGCTTAGTGGGCGGGACCTACAATGAGCAGTTCTTC

v_gene: TRBV6-1
d_gene: NA
j_gene: TRBJ1-1
abundance: NA
CDR3aa: CATHLSIGRTEAFF
CDR3nt: TGTGCCACCCACTTATCCATTGGTCGGACTGAAGCTTTCTTT

v_gene: TRBV5-1
d_gene: TRBD2
j_gene: TRBJ2-1
abundance: NA
CDR3aa: CASSSTSGVVGWNEQFF
CDR3nt: TGCGCCAGCAGCTCGACTAGCGGGGTTGTGGGGTGGAATGAGCAGTTCTTC

v_gene: TRBV9
d_gene: NA
j_gene: TRBJ1-5
abundance: NA
CDR3aa: CASSLGTTPNQPQHF
CDR3nt: TGTGCCAGCAGCCTTGGGACAACCCCTAATCAGCCCCAGCATTTT

v_gene: TRBV5-6
d_gene: NA
j_gene: TRBJ2-1
abundance: NA
CDR3aa: CASSSPRVWQGGYNEQFF
CDR3nt: TGTGCCAGCAGCTCCCCGAGAGTCTGGCAGGGGGGCTACAATGAGCAGTTCTTC

v_gene: TRBV12-5
d_gene: NA
j_gene: TRBJ1-5
abundance: NA
CDR3aa: CASGVAQQGNNQPQHF
CDR3nt: TGTGCTAGTGGTGTCGCGCAACAGGGAAACAATCAGCCCCAGCATTTT

v_gene: TRBV10-1
d_gene: NA
j_gene: TRBJ2-2
abundance: NA
CDR3aa: CASSFGRDTNTGELFF
CDR3nt: TGCGCCAGCAGTTTCGGCCGGGACACCAACACCGGGGAGCTGTTTTTT

v_gene: TRBV5-1
d_gene: NA
j_gene: TRBJ1-4
abundance: NA
CDR3aa: CASSLGQPSTNEKLFF
CDR3nt: TGCGCCAGCAGCCTCGGACAGCCGTCAACTAATGAAAAACTGTTTTTT

v_gene: TRBV5-8
d_gene: TRBD2
j_gene: TRBJ2-2
abundance: NA
CDR3aa: CASSVLGGRDTGELFF
CDR3nt: TGTGCCAGCAGCGTTCTGGGAGGGAGAGACACCGGGGAGCTGTTTTTT

v_gene: TRBV6-1
d_gene: TRBD1
j_gene: TRBJ1-5
abundance: NA
CDR3aa: CASSEQGAQPQHF
CDR3nt: TGTGCCAGCAGTGAACAGGGGGCTCAGCCCCAGCATTTT

v_gene: TRBV6-6
d_gene: TRBD1
j_gene: TRBJ1-5
abundance: NA
CDR3aa: CASSSPTGLEPQHF
CDR3nt: TGTGCCAGCAGTTCGCCGACAGGGTTGGAGCCCCAGCATTTT

v_gene: TRBV20-1
d_gene: NA
j_gene: TRBJ2-7
abundance: NA
CDR3aa: CSAQAPAEQYF
CDR3nt: TGCAGTGCCCAGGCGCCAGCCGAGCAGTACTTC

v_gene: TRBV6-5
d_gene: TRBD1
j_gene: TRBJ2-2
abundance: NA
CDR3aa: CASSTGVSGGELFF
CDR3nt: TGTGCCAGCAGTACAGGGGTCTCGGGCGGGGAGCTGTTTTTT

v_gene: TRBV10-1
d_gene: NA
j_gene: TRBJ2-3
abundance: NA
CDR3aa: CASSASSGLTDTQYF
CDR3nt: TGCGCCAGCAGTGCGTCGAGCGGGCTCACAGATACGCAGTATTTT

v_gene: TRBV19
d_gene: NA
j_gene: TRBJ1-5
abundance: NA
CDR3aa: CASSMGGAQHF
CDR3nt: TGTGCCAGTAGTATGGGGGGGGCCCAGCATTTT

v_gene: TRBV7-8
d_gene: NA
j_gene: TRBJ1-1
abundance: NA
CDR3aa: CASSPGRENTEAFF
CDR3nt: TGTGCCAGCAGCCCCGGGCGGGAAAACACTGAAGCTTTCTTT

v_gene: TRBV11-2
d_gene: NA
j_gene: TRBJ1-5
abundance: few
CDR3aa: CASSPGLNQPQHF
CDR3nt: TGTGCCAGCAGCCCAGGTCTCAATCAGCCCCAGCATTTT

v_gene: TRBV29-1
d_gene: NA
j_gene: TRBJ1-4
abundance: NA
CDR3aa: CSVALGTNEKLFF
CDR3nt: TGCAGCGTGGCCCTCGGGACTAATGAAAAACTGTTTTTT

v_gene: TRBV4-1
d_gene: TRBD1
j_gene: TRBJ1-2
abundance: once
CDR3aa: CASSQEPPLVQGAGGYTF
CDR3nt: TGCGCCAGCAGCCAAGAACCTCCCTTGGTTCAGGGGGCGGGTGGCTACACCTTC

v_gene: TRBV5-1
d_gene: NA
j_gene: TRBJ1-2
abundance: NA
CDR3aa: CASSLAPQVDYGYTF
CDR3nt: TGCGCCAGCAGCTTGGCTCCACAGGTCGACTATGGCTACACCTTC

v_gene: TRBV9
d_gene: TRBD2
j_gene: TRBJ2-1
abundance: NA
CDR3aa: CASSVDPSGGRNEQFF
CDR3nt: TGTGCCAGCAGCGTAGATCCTAGCGGGGGGAGGAATGAGCAGTTCTTC

v_gene: TRBV5-4
d_gene: NA
j_gene: TRBJ2-6
abundance: NA
CDR3aa: CASSLPLGVSGANVLTF
CDR3nt: TGTGCCAGCAGCTTGCCCCTCGGGGTGTCTGGGGCCAACGTCCTGACTTTC

v_gene: TRBV7-9
d_gene: TRBD1
j_gene: TRBJ1-4
abundance: few
CDR3aa: CASSLAGGGFEKLFF
CDR3nt: TGTGCCAGCAGCTTAGCAGGGGGCGGATTCGAAAAACTGTTTTTT